These 21 T cell receptor beta chains originate from one sample sequenced in a study of blood T cell repertoires in COVID-19 (dated by TCRdb to 2019 to 2021). The library was obtained by the immunoSEQ multiplex PCR assay. Sourced from immuneACCESS, this table was stored by TCRdb with only in-frame sequences that have V and J called. A share of the clones is absent; for the studies checked, an unresolved V gene accounts for under half, and the remainder has no known explanation. The sample table contains around 230,000 clones; only one count was recorded for around 90% of them. The ten largest clones add up to 7.2% of the sample. Sequencing used peripheral blood. The receptors come from a man aged 55 to 70 who had recovered from COVID-19.

The rearrangement uses TRBV6-5 and TRBJ1-2; no clear D. The V gene lost 0 bases and the J gene lost 3 bases, with 5 bases spanning the gap. The germline V gene encodes CDR1 MNHEY and CDR2 SVGAGI. The CDR3 has 13 amino acids. The CDR3 sequence: CASSYSTDYGYTF. The CDR3 DNA follows: TGTGCCAGCAGTTACTCGACTGACTATGGCTACACCTTC.

The sample holds a few counts of this clone. The chain has TRBV6-1 and TRBJ2-2; D may be TRBD2 (6 bases). The CDR3 has 14 residues. Germline V lookup: CDR1 MNHNS, CDR2 SASEGT. The V end was cut by 3 bases, the J end by 3 bases, with 8 bases between. The CDR3 coding sequence is TGTGCCAGCAGTGAGCGGGAATACACCGGGGAGCTGTTTTTT. It encodes CASSEREYTGELFF.

The chain recombines TRBV5-1 with TRBJ2-1; possibly TRBD1 for D (6 bases). CDR3 length: 15 amino acids. V was cut by 5 bases and J by 0 bases, with 12 bases left in between. Germline CDR1 and CDR2: SGHRS and YFSETQ. CDR3 sequence: CASRPTGPSYNEQFF. CDR3 bases: TGCGCCAGCAGGCCGACAGGTCCCTCCTACAATGAGCAGTTCTTC. Full variable domain (outside the CDR3, taken from reference TRBV5-1 and TRBJ2-1): KAGVTQTPRYLIKTRGQQVTLSCSPISGHRSVSWYQQTPGQGLQFLFEYFSETQRNKGNFPGRFSGRQFSNSRSEMNVSTLELGDSALYLCASRPTGPSYNEQFFGPGTRLTVL.

This clone was picked up one time. V gene TRBV2 combines with J gene TRBJ2-2, with D tentatively TRBD2 (6 bases). V shed 2 bases and J shed 2 bases, with 12 bases lying between them. This CDR3 is 16 amino acids long. CDR1 and CDR2 (germline): SNHLY, FYNNEI. The CDR3 DNA reads TGTGCCAGCAGTGAATGGGGGGTTATTAACACCGGGGAGCTGTTTTTT. This codes for CASSEWGVINTGELFF.

The chain joins TRBV5-1 to TRBJ2-1, with 10 positions matching TRBD2. The V gene end was trimmed by 3 bases and the J gene end by 8 bases; junction bases not matched to a gene: 5. The CDR3 extends over 14 amino acids. CDR1 is SGHRS, CDR2 YFSETQ, per germline. The CDR3 here is CASSSSGGFDEQFF. The CDR3 DNA sequence: TGCGCCAGCAGCTCTAGCGGGGGTTTTGATGAGCAGTTCTTC.

The chain combines TRBV29-1 with TRBJ2-1; D call uncertain. Germline V gene data show CDR1 as SQVTM and CDR2 as ANQGSEA. V shed 6 bases and J shed 3 bases, with 3 bases lying between them. The CDR3 covers 10 residues. The CDR3 DNA reads as TGCAGCGTCCACTACAATGAGCAGTTCTTC. It translates to CSVHYNEQFF.

This rearrangement joins TRBV9 to TRBJ2-5, with 8 positions matching TRBD2. The germline gives CDR1 SGDLS, CDR2 YYNGEE. The ends lost 2 bases at V and 5 bases at J; junction bases unmatched: 8. The CDR3 is made up of 15 amino acids. The CDR3 protein is CASSVRGLGIETQYF. Written as DNA, the CDR3 is TGTGCCAGCAGCGTTCGGGGACTAGGGATCGAGACCCAGTACTTC.

The chain employs TRBV5-1 and TRBJ1-1, with a tentative D call TRBD1 (5 bases). The germline gives CDR1 SGHRS, CDR2 YFSETQ. This CDR3 contains 13 residues. V lost 2 bases and J lost 5, with 10 bases in between. DNA for the CDR3: TGCGCCAGCAGCTTTCTGGGGCGTACTGAAGCTTTCTTT. Encoded protein: CASSFLGRTEAFF.

The chain carries TRBV10-3 and TRBJ1-2; 8 bases are shared with TRBD1. The CDR3 has 14 amino acids. V shed 3 bases and J 2 bases; nucleotides not matched to a gene: 2. CDR1 is ENHRY, CDR2 SYGVKD, per germline. The CDR3 is CAISDRGPNYGYTF. The CDR3 bases are TGTGCCATCAGTGACAGGGGGCCCAACTATGGCTACACCTTC.

The count of this clone is one. The J gene is TRBJ2-1, the V gene TRBV5-1; D is unresolved. The V end lost 1 base, the J end lost 0 bases, and 8 bases lay between the germline ends. Germline CDR1 SGHRS, CDR2 YFSETQ. The CDR3 sequence is 15 residues long. The CDR3 DNA follows: TGCGCCAGCAGCTTGTTGTCGAGCTCCTACAATGAGCAGTTCTTC. Protein product: CASSLLSSSYNEQFF.

V and J are TRBV5-1 and TRBJ2-6; D gene uncertain. V gave up 9 bases and J gave up 2 bases, with 15 bases separating them. The CDR3 sequence is 15 residues long. The V gene's germline CDR1 is SGHRS and CDR2 YFSETQ. The CDR3: CATTDQETGANVLTF. The CDR3 region has the DNA TGCGCCACCACGGATCAGGAAACTGGGGCCAACGTCCTGACTTTC. The full variable domain, completed using reference TRBV5-1 and TRBJ2-6, is KAGVTQTPRYLIKTRGQQVTLSCSPISGHRSVSWYQQTPGQGLQFLFEYFSETQRNKGNFPGRFSGRQFSNSRSEMNVSTLELGDSALYLCATTDQETGANVLTFGAGSRLTVL.

V is TRBV15 and J is TRBJ2-1; TRBD2 matches at 8 bases. CDR1 and CDR2 from the germline V gene are LNHNV and YYDKDF (reference sequence). This CDR3 contains 15 residues. The V and J ends lost 4 bases and 1 base, in that order; junction bases with no gene match: 3. CDR3 sequence (DNA): TGTGCCACCAGCAAAACTAGCGGATCCTACAATGAGCAGTTCTTC. As protein: CATSKTSGSYNEQFF.

The sample holds a few counts of this clone. The chain is built from TRBV19 and TRBJ1-5; 8 positions agree with TRBD1. CDR1 is LNHDA and CDR2 is SQIVND in the germline V gene (reference sequence). This CDR3 spans 16 amino acids. V gave up 5 bases and J gave up 3 bases; unmatched junction bases: 9. The CDR3 DNA reads TGTGCCAGTAGTTTCGCAGGACAGGGACTCAATCAGCCCCAGCATTTT. Its translation is CASSFAGQGLNQPQHF. Looking up the rest from reference TRBV19 and TRBJ1-5 gives the full variable domain: DGGITQSPKYLFRKEGQNVTLSCEQNLNHDAMYWYRQDPGQGLRLIYYSQIVNDFQKGDIAEGYSVSREKKESFPLTVTSAQKNPTAFYLCASSFAGQGLNQPQHFGDGTRLSIL.

The rearrangement uses TRBV5-8 and TRBJ1-2, with 8 bases fitting TRBD1. Germline V gene data show CDR1 as SGHTS and CDR2 as YDEGEE. V lost 6 bases and J lost 4; bases outside the gene matches: 5. The CDR3 is 13 amino acids. Written as DNA, the CDR3 is TGTGCCAGCAACCCACAGGGGGGCTATGGCTACACCTTC. Protein product: CASNPQGGYGYTF.

The table lists this clone with a count of one. The V call is TRBV11-2, the J call TRBJ2-2, with 11 nucleotides matching TRBD1. The germline gives CDR1 SGHAT, CDR2 FQNNGV. The CDR3 is 15 residues long. Trimming took 7 bases from V and 4 from J; bases not matched to a gene: 5. The CDR3 is CASKLGTGGTGELFF. The CDR3 DNA sequence: TGTGCCAGCAAATTGGGGACAGGGGGCACCGGGGAGCTGTTTTTT.

The chain couples TRBV5-6 to TRBJ2-7, with 7 bases aligning to TRBD1. The CDR3 sequence is 13 residues long. Germline V gene data show CDR1 as SGHDT and CDR2 as YYEEEE. Losses at the gene ends were 1 base for V and 4 bases for J; bases not matched to a gene: 2. The CDR3 sequence: CASSLTGVYEQYF. The CDR3, as DNA: TGTGCCAGCAGCTTGACAGGGGTATACGAGCAGTACTTC.

This rearrangement joins TRBV6-5 to TRBJ1-3; unclear D gene. Germline-derived CDR1 and CDR2 are MNHEY and SVGAGI. Between the trimmed V and J ends, which lost 6 bases and 1 base, there was a span of 10 bases. The CDR3 runs 14 residues. CDR3 DNA sequence: TGTGCCAGCAGGCCTTACGGGTCTGGAAACACCATATATTTT. Its protein product is CASRPYGSGNTIYF.

The CDR3 reads CASSFQLQGAKNIQYF. The DNA for the CDR3 is TGCGCCAGCAGCTTTCAACTCCAGGGAGCCAAAAACATTCAGTACTTC. V gene TRBV5-1 combines with J gene TRBJ2-4, with D perhaps TRBD1 (5 bases). The CDR3 contains 16 residues. Trimming cost V 2 bases and J 0 bases, with 12 bases left between them. Germline loops: CDR1 SGHRS, CDR2 YFSETQ.

The chain couples TRBV5-6 to TRBJ1-6; D remains unclear. Trimming cost V 4 bases and J 12 bases, with 14 bases left between them. The CDR3 extends over 13 amino acids. Germline V gives CDR1 SGHDT, CDR2 YYEEEE. This chain's CDR3 is CASSPGGGQPLHF. The CDR3 DNA reads as TGTGCCAGCAGCCCCGGTGGTGGGCAACCCCTCCACTTT.

The chain links TRBV18 to TRBJ2-1; maybe TRBD1 (6 bases). The germline V gene has CDR1 KGHSH and CDR2 LQKENI. The CDR3 extends over 14 amino acids. The V and J ends lost 0 bases and 8 bases respectively, with 11 bases between them. CDR3 nucleotides: TGTGCCAGCTCACCACCTAACAGGGAAGATGAGCAGTTCTTC. Translation gives CASSPPNREDEQFF.

This clone was detected only a few times. This chain links TRBV23-1 with TRBJ2-7, with D possibly being TRBD1 (5 bases). TRBV23-1 is given ORF status, its function remaining uncertain. The V and J ends lost 6 bases and 2 bases respectively, with 14 bases between them. CDR3 length: 14 amino acids. This CDR3 is CASSLNRPPYEQYV. The DNA for the CDR3 is TGCGCCAGCAGCCTTAACAGGCCGCCCTACGAGCAGTACGTC.